This T cell receptor beta chain comes out of a study of radiation and T cells in renal cell carcinoma. Documented time point: baseline pretreatment blood. Treatment in this sample: 15 Gy SBRT to primary tumor, nephrectomy 4 weeks later. Serial blood draws occurred at baseline and 2 and 4 weeks post-SBRT. The tumor was a clear cell renal cell carcinoma. Overall study findings and caveats: From baseline, blood top tumor clonotypes peaked at 2 weeks post-radiation. Pretreatment tumor biopsies were lacking, so baseline clonotypes are unknown.

Germline CDR1 reads LNHDA; CDR2 reads SQIVND (reference sequence). This CDR3 is 16 amino acids long. Trimming pared 4 bases from V and 0 bases from J, leaving 13 bases between. Data came from immunoSEQ multiplex PCR; TCRdb stores just in-frame clones and leaves some out. The repertoire holds 110,000 to 150,000 clones, with about 88% as singletons. About this clone: The target antigen is unknown.

The chain carries TRBV19 and TRBJ1-5, with D possibly matching TRBD1 (6 bases). The clonotype was recovered from a woman in her 50s with renal cell carcinoma. This material consisted of blood, taken from a patient whose treatment included radiotherapy and nephrectomy. This chain's CDR3 is CASSTQGGASNQPQHF. DNA of the CDR3: TGTGCCAGTAGTACGCAAGGGGGGGCTAGCAATCAGCCCCAGCATTTT.